What follows are 28 T cell receptor beta chains derived from one specimen sequenced in a study of blood T cells in healthy people across ages. A second roughly 7 to 12 cycle PCR used barcoded and J-beta primers. TCRdb recomputed calls from the 5' RACE reads with MiXCR, one row per CDR3 protein. The sample carries 800,000 to 950,000 distinct CDR3 sequences, 25% to 35% recorded once. These data are also associated with another study on T cells of mothers and their children.

The sample taken for sequencing was blood. The receptors shown here come from a woman aged 40 to 50 in good health.

Many counts were recorded for this clonotype. This chain uses TRBV2 with TRBJ2-5; D is unresolved. This CDR3 is 15 amino acids long. V gave up 0 bases and J gave up 5 bases, with 13 bases separating them. The germline V gene encodes CDR1 SNHLY and CDR2 FYNNEI. The DNA of the CDR3 is TGTGCCAGCAGTGAAGCGCTTCGGGTTGGGGAGACCCAGTACTTC. Protein sequence: CASSEALRVGETQYF.

The chain employs TRBV15 and TRBJ1-1; TRBD1 matches 9 bases. The CDR3 consists of 15 residues. Germline V lookup: CDR1 LNHNV, CDR2 YYDKDF (reference sequence). J lost 5 bases, V lost 4 bases, and 8 bases had no gene match. CDR3 in amino acids: CATSTGTGSRTEAFF. The CDR3 DNA is TGTGCCACCAGCACGGGGACAGGGAGTAGGACTGAAGCTTTCTTT.

V and J are TRBV15 and TRBJ1-1, with no clear D. The CDR3 runs to 17 residues. Germline CDR1 is LNHNV and CDR2 is YYDKDF (reference sequence). V was cut by 0 bases and J by 0 bases, with 14 bases left in between. The CDR3 nucleotides are TGTGCCACCAGCAGAGATCCCGACCCTCTCATGAACACTGAAGCTTTCTTT. Its protein is CATSRDPDPLMNTEAFF.

This chain connects TRBV24-1 to TRBJ1-1; D remains unclear. The germline CDR1 and CDR2 sequences are KGHDR and SFDVKD. The CDR3 is 11 residues long. V lost 4 bases, J lost 11 bases, and 10 bases lay in between. The CDR3 sequence: CATSEGFSAFF. CDR3 nucleotides: TGTGCCACCAGTGAGGGGTTTTCGGCTTTCTTT.

Points on this clonotype: A much larger clone differs from this one at a single base, so this may be a read error. The chain joins TRBV9 to TRBJ2-7, with 8 bases identical to TRBD2. V was clipped by 0 bases and J by 0 bases; unmatched bases: 5. The CDR3 has 16 amino acids. Germline V gene sequence: CDR1 SGDLS, CDR2 YYNGEE. CDR3 nucleotide sequence: TGTGCCAGCAGCGTAGCGGAGCGGGGGTTCTCCTACGAGCAGTACTTC. This sequence encodes CASSVAERGFSYEQYF. Filled out from reference TRBV9 and TRBJ2-7, the complete variable domain reads DSGVTQTPKHLITATGQRVTLRCSPRSGDLSVYWYQQSLDQGLQFLIQYYNGEERAKGNILERFSAQQFPDLHSELNLSSLELGDSALYFCASSVAERGFSYEQYFGPGTRLTVT.

This rearrangement joins TRBV20-1 to TRBJ2-3; D is undetermined. The CDR3 length is 15 residues. Trimming took 4 bases from V and 0 from J, leaving 14 bases between them. The germline CDR1 and CDR2 sequences are DFQATT and SNEGSKA (reference sequence). CDR3 DNA: TGCAGTGCTACCCCCCGGGCCTTTAGCACAGATACGCAGTATTTT. This encodes CSATPRAFSTDTQYF.

With regard to this clonotype: This clone may be a read error of a much larger clone one base away. CDR3 region: CAGSRGGQSYEQYF. Here the CDR3 DNA reads TGTGCCGGCTCACGAGGGGGGCAGAGCTACGAGCAGTACTTC. The rearrangement joins TRBV7-2 to TRBJ2-7; D tentatively reads TRBD1 or TRBD2 (6 bases each). The ends were cut back, 11 bases at V and 3 bases at J, with 20 bases in the middle. Germline-derived CDR1 and CDR2 are SGHTA and FQGNSA. The CDR3 is 14 amino acids.

This clonotype was seen only a few times. This rearrangement joins TRBV5-6 to TRBJ1-4, with D maybe TRBD1 (5 bases). Trimming stripped 4 bases from V and 4 bases from J, with 11 bases between. The germline CDR1 and CDR2 sequences are SGHDT and YYEEEE. The CDR3 consists of 14 residues. CDR3 sequence: CASSGAADNEKLFF. Here the CDR3 DNA reads TGTGCCAGCAGCGGGGCGGCAGATAATGAAAAACTGTTTTTT.

Comments on this clonotype: A read error is possible here, since a much larger clone lies one base away. The rearrangement links TRBV10-3 to TRBJ2-5; possibly TRBD2 for D (5 bases). Germline values: CDR1 ENHRY, CDR2 SYGVKD. Trimming shortened V by 8 bases and J by 11 bases, and 18 bases separated the two germline ends. The CDR3 is 12 amino acids. CDR3 amino acids: CAIATEGNEQYF. CDR3 DNA sequence: TGTGCCATCGCCACTGAGGGAAATGAGCAGTACTTC.

The chain links TRBV20-1 to TRBJ1-5; D possibly corresponds to TRBD1 (6 bases). The V and J ends lost 7 bases and 1 base respectively, with 14 bases between them. This CDR3 is 14 amino acids long. In germline, CDR1 is DFQATT, CDR2 SNEGSKA (reference sequence). This CDR3 reads CSVGGGLSNQPQHF. As DNA, the CDR3 is TGCAGTGTTGGGGGGGGGCTGAGCAATCAGCCCCAGCATTTT.

J is TRBJ2-7 and V is TRBV5-1, with 8 bases identical to TRBD1. J lost 7 bases, V lost 5 bases, and 14 bases had no gene match. This CDR3 has 15 residues. Germline V gene data show CDR1 as SGHRS and CDR2 as YFSETQ. CDR3 sequence: CASSPEDRDRNEQYF. DNA for the CDR3: TGCGCCAGCAGTCCGGAGGACAGGGACCGCAATGAGCAGTACTTC. The whole variable domain, filled in from reference TRBV5-1 and TRBJ2-7, reads KAGVTQTPRYLIKTRGQQVTLSCSPISGHRSVSWYQQTPGQGLQFLFEYFSETQRNKGNFPGRFSGRQFSNSRSEMNVSTLELGDSALYLCASSPEDRDRNEQYFGPGTRLTVT.

This clonotype was counted only a few times. The CDR3 sequence: CASSLGYRGGSYEQYF. The CDR3 DNA sequence: TGCGCCAGCAGCTTGGGATACAGGGGGGGGTCCTACGAGCAGTACTTC. The rearrangement joins TRBV5-1 to TRBJ2-7; a possible D gene is TRBD1 (8 bases). The CDR3 sequence is 16 residues long. Germline V gives CDR1 SGHRS, CDR2 YFSETQ. Trimming removed 0 bases at V and 1 base at J, with 14 bases between.

CDR3 sequence (DNA): TGTGCCAGCAGCCCATTTGGCAGTAAGACAGATACGCAGTATTTT. This sequence encodes CASSPFGSKTDTQYF. This chain joins TRBV28 and TRBJ2-3; no clear D. CDR3 length: 15 amino acids. Germline assignment: CDR1 MDHEN and CDR2 SYDVKM. V was clipped by 6 bases and J by 3 bases, with 16 bases between them.

The CDR3 DNA follows: TGTGCCAGCAGCTTGGTCCCGGGGACTGGGGGGACCCAGTACTTC. Its protein product is CASSLVPGTGGTQYF. The chain couples TRBV7-3 to TRBJ2-5; D perhaps matches TRBD2 (6 bases). The CDR3 runs to 15 residues. Germline lookup yields CDR1 SGHTA and CDR2 FQGTGA. V lost 3 bases and J lost 7, with 18 bases in between.

J is TRBJ2-7 and V is TRBV3-1; 8 bases align to TRBD2. CDR1 is LGHDT and CDR2 is YNNKEL in the germline V gene (reference sequence). This CDR3 region has 15 residues. V was pared by 4 bases and J by 2 bases, with 7 bases of the junction left unmatched. The CDR3 loop is CASSRITGGPYEQYF. The DNA of the CDR3 is TGTGCCAGCAGCCGGATTACGGGGGGGCCCTACGAGCAGTACTTC.

V and J are TRBV20-1 and TRBJ2-5; 8 nucleotides match TRBD1. Germline CDR1 DFQATT, CDR2 SNEGSKA (reference sequence). This CDR3 is built from 14 residues. The J segment lost 4 bases and the V segment lost 4 bases, leaving 8 bases of the junction unmatched. CDR3 region: CSATRTGRGETQYF. The CDR3 DNA follows: TGCAGTGCTACAAGGACAGGGCGCGGAGAGACCCAGTACTTC.

V is TRBV5-1 and J is TRBJ2-7; no clear D. The CDR3 loop spans 14 amino acids. CDR1 and CDR2 (germline): SGHRS, YFSETQ. V lost 4 bases and J lost 3, with 14 bases in between. The CDR3 coding sequence is TGCGCCAGCAGCCCCGGAGACATACTCTACGAGCAGTACTTC. It translates to CASSPGDILYEQYF.

This clonotype has just a few counts. The genes are TRBV7-9 and TRBJ2-1, with a possible D match to TRBD2 (5 bases). The CDR3 runs to 17 residues. Trimming left V 3 bases short and J 0 bases short, with 15 bases between. The V gene's germline CDR1 is SEHNR and CDR2 FQNEAQ (reference sequence). The CDR3 is CASSFPGGLSSYNEQFF. In DNA form, the CDR3 reads TGTGCCAGCAGCTTCCCCGGCGGACTGAGCTCCTACAATGAGCAGTTCTTC. Filled out from reference TRBV7-9 and TRBJ2-1, the complete variable domain reads DTGVSQNPRHKITKRGQNVTFRCDPISEHNRLYWYRQTLGQGPEFLTYFQNEAQLEKSRLLSDRFSAERPKGSFSTLEIQRTEQGDSAMYLCASSFPGGLSSYNEQFFGPGTRLTVL.

This rearrangement joins TRBV2 to TRBJ2-7, with D possibly TRBD1 on 5 matching bases. This CDR3 contains 14 residues. In germline, CDR1 is SNHLY, CDR2 FYNNEI. Trimming stripped 6 bases from V and 3 bases from J, with 15 bases between. The CDR3 reads CASSKDIGDYEQYF. The CDR3 DNA follows: TGTGCCAGCAGCAAAGACATAGGGGACTACGAGCAGTACTTC.

To note about this clonotype: Relative to the germline gene, one junction end is altered; a read error may explain this. The chain joins TRBV3-1 to TRBJ1-5; D gene uncertain. This CDR3 contains 16 residues. CDR1 is LGHDT, CDR2 YNNKEL, per germline (reference sequence). The DNA for the CDR3 is TGTGCCAGCAGCCAAGAACCCCCGGCCGGCAATCAGCCCCGGCATTTT. Residues: CASSQEPPAGNQPRHF.

This clonotype appeared a few times. The chain uses TRBV7-9 and TRBJ2-5; D possibly corresponds to TRBD2 (6 bases). This CDR3 is built from 16 residues. V was trimmed by 2 bases and J by 5 bases, leaving 18 bases between them. Germline-derived CDR1 and CDR2 are SEHNR and FQNEAQ (reference sequence). The CDR3 sequence is CASSLWIGRIGETQYF. CDR3 sequence (DNA): TGTGCCAGCAGCTTATGGATTGGGAGGATCGGGGAGACCCAGTACTTC.

Details on this clonotype: This could be a read error, since a much larger clone is one nucleotide away. The V and J genes are TRBV2 and TRBJ1-1; no definite D call. CDR3 length: 11 amino acids. The germline V gene has CDR1 SNHLY and CDR2 FYNNEI. Trimming removed 7 bases from V and 3 bases from J, with 6 bases in between. Written as DNA, the CDR3 is TGTGCCAGCATCGAGGACACTGAAGCTTTCTTT. Translated: CASIEDTEAFF.

This clonotype was picked up a small number of times. The chain links TRBV27 to TRBJ2-2; a weak D match, TRBD1 (6 bases). CDR3 length: 16 amino acids. The germline V gene has CDR1 MNHEY and CDR2 SMNVEV (reference sequence). V was shortened by 0 bases and J by 5 bases, with 13 bases between the two germline ends. The DNA of the CDR3 is TGTGCCAGCAGTTTATCGAACAGGGTAACAACCGGGGAGCTGTTTTTT. This sequence encodes CASSLSNRVTTGELFF.

This clonotype came up a few times. This rearrangement joins TRBV20-1 to TRBJ1-5; 8 bases align to TRBD1. There are 16 residues in the CDR3. CDR1 DFQATT and CDR2 SNEGSKA come from the germline V gene (reference sequence). V was pared by 3 bases and J by 5 bases, with 12 bases of the junction left unmatched. In nucleotides, the CDR3 is TGCAGTGCTAGCCACTTCGACAGGGGAGCTCATCAGCCCCAGCATTTT. Protein: CSASHFDRGAHQPQHF.

This clonotype was found many times. The chain employs TRBV10-3 and TRBJ2-7, with TRBD1 matching 11 bases. V was pared by 0 bases and J by 5 bases, with 3 bases of the junction left unmatched. Germline V CDR1 and CDR2: ENHRY, SYGVKD. CDR3 length: 15 amino acids. The CDR3 loop reads CAISESRDRGNEQYF. In nucleotides, the CDR3 is TGTGCCATCAGTGAGTCCCGGGACAGGGGGAACGAGCAGTACTTC.

V gene TRBV2 combines with J gene TRBJ1-5; no firm D call. CDR3 size: 15 residues. The germline V gene has CDR1 SNHLY and CDR2 FYNNEI. V dropped 1 base and J dropped 4 bases, with 11 bases sitting between them. CDR3 sequence reads: CASSEVFTGNQPQHF. In nucleotides, the CDR3 is TGTGCCAGCAGTGAAGTTTTTACGGGGAATCAGCCCCAGCATTTT. Using reference TRBV2 and TRBJ1-5 for the parts outside the CDR3, the full variable domain is EPEVTQTPSHQVTQMGQEVILRCVPISNHLYFYWYRQILGQKVEFLVSFYNNEISEKSEIFDDQFSVERPDGSNFTLKIRSTKLEDSAMYFCASSEVFTGNQPQHFGDGTRLSIL.

Worth noting for this clonotype: The CDR3 carries no conserved terminal phenylalanine or tryptophan, so it likely arises from a read error. The gene calls are TRBV7-8 and TRBJ2-1; 13 bases are shared with TRBD2. The germline CDR1 and CDR2 sequences are SGHVS and FQNEAQ. The CDR3 has 15 amino acids. V dropped 3 bases and J dropped 6; count of bases not matched to a gene: 2. The CDR3 region is CASSFTSGGVNEQFL. The CDR3 DNA follows: TGTGCCAGCAGCTTCACTAGCGGGGGGGTCAATGAGCAGTTCTTA.

This clonotype was observed many times. The V call is TRBV12-3 or TRBV12-4, the J call TRBJ1-2; no firm D call. The CDR3 has 14 amino acids. With 3 bases removed from V and 4 bases from J, the gap between germline ends came to 12 bases. The CDR3 region is CASSFEMRSYGYTF. CDR3 bases: TGTGCCAGCAGTTTTGAGATGAGGTCCTATGGCTACACCTTC.